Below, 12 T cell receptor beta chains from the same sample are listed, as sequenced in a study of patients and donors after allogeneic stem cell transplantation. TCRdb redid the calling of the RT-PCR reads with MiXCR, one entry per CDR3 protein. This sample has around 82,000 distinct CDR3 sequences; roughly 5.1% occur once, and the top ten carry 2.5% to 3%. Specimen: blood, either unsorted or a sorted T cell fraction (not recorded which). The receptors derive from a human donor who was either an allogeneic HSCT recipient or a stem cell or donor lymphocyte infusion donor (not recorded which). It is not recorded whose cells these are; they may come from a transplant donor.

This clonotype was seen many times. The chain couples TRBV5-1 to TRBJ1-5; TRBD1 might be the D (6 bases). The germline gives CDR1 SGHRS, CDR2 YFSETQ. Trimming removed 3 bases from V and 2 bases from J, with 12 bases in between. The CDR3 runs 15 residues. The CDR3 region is CASSSSGGRNQPQHF. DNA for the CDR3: TGCGCCAGCAGCTCCTCTGGGGGGCGCAATCAGCCCCAGCATTTT.

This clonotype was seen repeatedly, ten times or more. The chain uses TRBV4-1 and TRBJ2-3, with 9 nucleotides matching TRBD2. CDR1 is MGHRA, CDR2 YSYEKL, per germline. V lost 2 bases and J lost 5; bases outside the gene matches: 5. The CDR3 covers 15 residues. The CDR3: CASSQSGLAKDTQYF. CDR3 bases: TGCGCCAGCAGCCAATCGGGACTAGCTAAAGATACGCAGTATTTT.

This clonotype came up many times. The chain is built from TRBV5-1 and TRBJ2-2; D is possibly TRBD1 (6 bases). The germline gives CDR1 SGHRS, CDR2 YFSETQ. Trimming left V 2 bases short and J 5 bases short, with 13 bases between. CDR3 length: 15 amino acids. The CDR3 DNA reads TGCGCCAGCAGCTTTGCAGGGCAGGGGACCGGGGAGCTGTTTTTT. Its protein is CASSFAGQGTGELFF.

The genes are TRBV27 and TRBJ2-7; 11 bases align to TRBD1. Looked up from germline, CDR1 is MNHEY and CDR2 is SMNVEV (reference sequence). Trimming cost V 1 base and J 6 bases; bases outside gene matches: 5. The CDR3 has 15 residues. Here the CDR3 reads CASSLWGQGVSEQYF. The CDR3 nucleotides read TGTGCCAGCAGTTTATGGGGACAGGGGGTCTCCGAGCAGTACTTC.

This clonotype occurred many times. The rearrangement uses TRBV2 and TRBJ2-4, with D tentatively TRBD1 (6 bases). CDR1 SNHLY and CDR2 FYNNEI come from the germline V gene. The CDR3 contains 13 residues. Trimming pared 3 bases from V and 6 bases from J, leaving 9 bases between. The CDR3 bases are TGTGCCAGCAGTGAGGACAGTGGAAACATTCAGTACTTC. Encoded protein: CASSEDSGNIQYF.

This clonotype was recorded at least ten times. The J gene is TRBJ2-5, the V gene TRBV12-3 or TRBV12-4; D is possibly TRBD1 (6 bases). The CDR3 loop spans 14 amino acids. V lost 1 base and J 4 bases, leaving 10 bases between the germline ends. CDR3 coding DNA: TGTGCCAGCAGTTTAGAAGCAGGGGTAGAGACCCAGTACTTC. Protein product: CASSLEAGVETQYF.

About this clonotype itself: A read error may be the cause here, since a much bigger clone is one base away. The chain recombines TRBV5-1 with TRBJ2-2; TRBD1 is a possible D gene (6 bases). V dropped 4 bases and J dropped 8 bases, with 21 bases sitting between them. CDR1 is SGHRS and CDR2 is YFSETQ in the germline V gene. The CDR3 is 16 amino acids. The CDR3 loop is CASSPGQADMGGELFF. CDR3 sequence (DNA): TGCGCCAGCAGCCCGGGACAAGCGGACATGGGAGGGGAGCTGTTTTTT.

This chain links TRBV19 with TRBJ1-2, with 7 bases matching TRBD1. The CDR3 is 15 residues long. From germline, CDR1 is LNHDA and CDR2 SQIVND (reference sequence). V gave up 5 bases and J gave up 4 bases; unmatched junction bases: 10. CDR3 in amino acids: CASSLRQGRGYGYTF. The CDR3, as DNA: TGTGCCAGTAGTCTCCGACAGGGCAGGGGCTATGGCTACACCTTC.

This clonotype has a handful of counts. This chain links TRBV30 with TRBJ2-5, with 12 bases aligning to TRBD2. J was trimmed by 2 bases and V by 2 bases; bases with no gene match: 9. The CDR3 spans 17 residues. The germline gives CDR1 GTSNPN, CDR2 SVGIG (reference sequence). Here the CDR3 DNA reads TGTGCCTGGAGTCCGGGACTAGCGGGCCTATCACAAGAGACCCAGTACTTC. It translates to CAWSPGLAGLSQETQYF. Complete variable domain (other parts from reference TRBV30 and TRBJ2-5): SQTIHQWPATLVQPVGSPLSLECTVEGTSNPNLYWYRQAAGRGLQLLFYSVGIGQISSEVPQNLSASRPQDRQFILSSKKLLLSDSGFYLCAWSPGLAGLSQETQYFGPGTRLLVL.

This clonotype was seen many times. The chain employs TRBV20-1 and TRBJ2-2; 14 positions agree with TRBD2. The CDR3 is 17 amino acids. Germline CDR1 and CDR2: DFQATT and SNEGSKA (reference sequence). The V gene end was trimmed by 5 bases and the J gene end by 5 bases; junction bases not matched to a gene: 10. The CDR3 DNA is TGCAGTGCTGGGGCATCCGGGACTAGCGGGAGTACCGGGGAGCTGTTTTTT. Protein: CSAGASGTSGSTGELFF.

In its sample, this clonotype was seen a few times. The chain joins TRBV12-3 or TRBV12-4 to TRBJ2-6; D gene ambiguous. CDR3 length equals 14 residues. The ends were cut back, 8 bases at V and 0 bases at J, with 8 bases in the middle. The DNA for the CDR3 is TGTGCCAGCGCCAGGTACTCTGGGGCCAACGTCCTGACTTTC. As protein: CASARYSGANVLTF.

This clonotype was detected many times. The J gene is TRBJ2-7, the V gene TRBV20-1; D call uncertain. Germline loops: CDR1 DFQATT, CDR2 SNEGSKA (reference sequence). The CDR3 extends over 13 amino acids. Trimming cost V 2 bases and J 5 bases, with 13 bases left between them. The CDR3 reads CSARKPLEHEQYF. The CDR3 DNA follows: TGCAGTGCTAGAAAGCCCCTAGAGCACGAGCAGTACTTC.